The clone carrying this T cell receptor beta chain was recorded many times. Its antigen is currently unknown. CDR1 and CDR2 (germline): LNHDA, SQIVND (reference sequence). The junction had 8 bases not matched to a gene; V was cut back by 4 bases and J by 7 bases. CDR3 length: 15 amino acids. As handled by the study authors: Between-group CDR3 differences, defined by clinicopathological status, yielded a distant-metastasis classifier for papillary thyroid cancer. TCRdb called clones again from the PCR reads with MiXCR. These V and J calls rely on TCRdb rather than the paper's analysis. The sample contains around 64,000 clones, less than 5% of which appear only once. The data were obtained in a study of metastatic and nonmetastatic thyroid tumors. Every patient underwent thyroid surgery untreated. Study findings and constraints: Significantly greater TCR beta diversity was reportedly found in malignant thyroid tumors than in benign nodules (in blood and tumor).

This clonotype was obtained from a female donor with papillary thyroid cancer or a benign thyroid nodule (not recorded which). Some clones in this sample may be carry-over from other donors' samples. The specimen sequenced was blood. The V gene is TRBV19, the J gene TRBJ2-1, with TRBD1 matching 9 bases. The CDR3 reads CASSREYRGLNEQFF. The CDR3 region has the DNA TGTGCCAGTAGTAGAGAGTACAGGGGGCTGAATGAGCAGTTCTTC.